This paragraph covers one TCR beta chain sequence. Its target is unknown. The data are from a study of long-term antiretroviral therapy in people with HIV. Sequencing used immunoSEQ v3.0 at survey level. Profiled with immunoSEQ multiplex PCR; TCRdb holds only in-frame clones, not every one. This table holds about 25,000 clones, 82% found once. Germline loops: CDR1 SGHDT, CDR2 YYEEEE. Trimming took 0 bases from V and 2 from J, leaving 3 bases between them. CDR3 length equals 12 residues. Study results and limitations: Repertoires in HIV (unlike those of controls) had narrower CDR3 length ranges. Blood draws took place between about 2004 and 2018 and possibly involved older ART regimens. ART was followed by higher diversity that remained below transplant donor controls.

This clonotype was sampled from a man aged 50-59 years with HIV. The sequencing used unsorted PBMCs, collected 2.9 years after starting antiretroviral therapy. The chain recombines TRBV5-6 with TRBJ2-7; D ambiguous. The CDR3 nucleotides are TGTGCCAGCAGCTTGGCACCCTACGAGCAGTACTTC. Protein product: CASSLAPYEQYF.